The 7 T cell receptor beta chains presented below share a single source sample, sequenced in a study of cytomegalovirus exposure and HLA in healthy donors. PCR used 60 Vbeta primers and 13 Jbeta primers. Sequencing was performed with immunoSEQ multiplex PCR; in TCRdb, only in-frame clones are kept and a portion is missing. Found here are approximately 160,000 clones, roughly four fifths of them singletons; the top ten hold about 1.6%. The sample comprised PBMCs. Every receptor here comes from a man in his forties or fifties in good health and CMV-seronegative.

The rearrangement links TRBV6-5 to TRBJ1-2; 7 nucleotides align to TRBD1. The CDR3 is made up of 14 amino acids. Per germline, CDR1 MNHEY and CDR2 SVGAGI. The J segment lost 0 bases and the V segment lost 6 bases, leaving 4 bases of the junction unmatched. Here the CDR3 DNA reads TGTGCCAGCAGATACACAGGGGCTAACTATGGCTACACCTTC. Protein: CASRYTGANYGYTF.

The chain is built from TRBV11-1 and TRBJ1-5; D is undetermined. CDR3 length equals 13 residues. Looked up from germline, CDR1 is SGHAT and CDR2 is FQDESV (reference sequence). V was trimmed by 0 bases and J by 4 bases, leaving 4 bases between them. CDR3 sequence: CASSLAANQPQHF. The DNA of the CDR3 is TGTGCCAGCAGCTTAGCAGCAAATCAGCCCCAGCATTTT.

The V gene is TRBV7-3, the J gene TRBJ1-1, with D maybe TRBD1 (6 bases). The CDR3 has 14 residues. Trimming took off 5 bases at V and 6 bases at J, with 16 bases between the two ends. The germline CDR1 and CDR2 sequences are SGHTA and FQGTGA. This CDR3 reads CASSAGTWAPEAFF. The CDR3 coding sequence is TGTGCCAGCAGCGCCGGGACATGGGCTCCTGAAGCTTTCTTT.

The CDR3 is CASSGSSGSRYEQYF. The DNA for the CDR3 is TGTGCCAGCAGTGGGTCTAGCGGGAGTAGGTATGAGCAGTACTTC. The chain carries TRBV28 and TRBJ2-7; 10 nucleotides agree with TRBD2. V shed 5 bases and J 7 bases; nucleotides not matched to a gene: 11. Germline assignment: CDR1 MDHEN and CDR2 SYDVKM. This CDR3 contains 15 residues.

The V call is TRBV4-3, the J call TRBJ1-2, with TRBD1 matching 7 bases. CDR1 is LGHNA, CDR2 YSLEER, per germline. V lost 2 bases to trimming and J lost 8 bases; unmatched junction nucleotides: 5. The CDR3 covers 13 residues. CDR3: CASSQSRGKGYTF. The CDR3 DNA reads as TGCGCCAGCAGCCAATCCAGGGGGAAAGGCTACACCTTC.

This clone was recorded only once. This chain uses TRBV7-2 with TRBJ2-2; D is ambiguous. The germline V and J ends were trimmed by 5 bases and 1 base, with 14 bases remaining between them. This CDR3 spans 16 amino acids. Germline V gene data show CDR1 as SGHTA and CDR2 as FQGNSA. CDR3 loop: CASSPRNGVNTGELFF. CDR3 sequence (DNA): TGTGCCAGCAGCCCCCGTAACGGAGTGAACACCGGGGAGCTGTTTTTT.

By share, this clone counts as medium-sized (0.01 to 0.1%). This chain joins TRBV4-1 and TRBJ1-5; no definite D call. Germline V CDR1 and CDR2: MGHRA, YSYEKL. The ends were cut back, 2 bases at V and 4 bases at J, with 12 bases in the middle. CDR3 length: 15 residues. CDR3 sequence: CASSQMSPGNQPQHF. The DNA for the CDR3 is TGCGCCAGCAGCCAAATGTCCCCCGGGAATCAGCCCCAGCATTTT.